This entry features one T cell receptor beta chain sequence. This clonotype was picked up a small number of times. No antigen is known for it. Base qualities are missing; no much larger clone stands one base away. These data are taken from a study of T cell repertoires in cytomegalovirus infection (dated by TCRdb to about 2019). For the wider study: The peptide stimulations were aimed at well-studied HLA-B-restricted epitopes as well as recently identified HLA-C-restricted CMV epitopes, whose presentation resists viral immunomodulation. Donor HLA type was relevant to the analysis, because carriage of CMV infection together with the matching HLA type was indicated by public TCR beta signatures. On the study overall, not on this receptor specifically: The ex vivo response was dominated by HLA-C-restricted CMV-specific TCR beta clonotypes, which also provided the single most frequent clonotype in two of eight donors. Carriers of CMV infection plus the relevant HLA type were discriminated by the cumulative frequency of public TCR beta family members in the study cohort and in an independent roughly 400-donor cohort.

The trim is 8 bases for V and 0 bases for J, with a gap of 20 bases between the germline ends. The cysteine opens and the phenylalanine closes a CDR3 of 16 amino acids. The sequence is cut down to CDR3 DNA, 48 bases in frame from base 1. Reading the germline V gene gives CDR1 MNHEY and CDR2 SVGEGT. The sequencer was an Illumina HiSeq 1500. TCRdb reanalyzed the raw reads on its own, using fastp at Q25 for trimming and MiXCR for clone calling, and kept in-frame beta chains. Rows matching on CDR3 protein sequence are summarized as one entry with the most common DNA and genes. Counted in this sample were about 270,000 distinct CDR3 sequences; roughly a fifth of them appeared once. Of the sample, around 20% falls within the top ten clones. The treatment or condition label for this specimen denotes: in vitro stimulation with specific CMV peptide epitopes to enrich CMV-specific T cells.

This TCR was recovered from a human donor in good health (CMV status not recorded). Some clones in this sample may be carry-over from other donors' samples. The chain is encoded by TRBV6-2 or TRBV6-3 joined to TRBJ2-7; D gene: possibly TRBD2, on 5 matching bases. This material consisted of cultured PBMCs, taken from culture after CMV antigen stimulation. The nucleotides are TGTGCCAGCCTTCCTTGGCGGGCGAAGAGCTCCTACGAGCAGTACTTC. This translates into CASLPWRAKSSYEQYF.